A single sample is the source of the 29 T cell receptor beta chains below, sequenced in a study of Ad26.COV2.S vaccination and SARS-CoV-2 variants. The treatment is: 15 to 20 received Ad26.COV2.S at low or high dose, single or two shots; about 5 received placebo; per-sample allocation not given. It was on day 63 after the first vaccine or placebo injection that samples were taken. Here immunoSEQ multiplex PCR was the method, and the copy in TCRdb shows in-frame clones only, minus some. The table records some 400,000 clones, 89% of them present only once. Specimen: peripheral blood, collected in a trial of Ad26.COV2.S vaccine versus placebo. These TCRs come from a person between 18 and 65 years old who received the Ad26.COV2.S COVID-19 vaccine or a placebo.

The chain employs TRBV11-2 and TRBJ1-2; D might be TRBD1 (5 bases). This CDR3 is built from 14 residues. From germline, CDR1 is SGHAT and CDR2 FQNNGV. Trimming removed 2 bases at V and 7 bases at J, with 14 bases between. CDR3 in DNA: TGTGCCAGCAGCTTACCCGGGACCCTCGGTGGCTACACCTTC. It yields the protein CASSLPGTLGGYTF.

The genes are TRBV6-5 and TRBJ1-2; D possibly corresponds to TRBD1 (5 bases). This CDR3 contains 13 residues. Trimming took off 6 bases at V and 6 bases at J, with 14 bases between the two ends. In germline, CDR1 is MNHEY, CDR2 SVGAGI. The CDR3: CASSPQGEDGYTF. CDR3 DNA: TGTGCCAGCAGCCCCCAGGGAGAGGATGGCTACACCTTC.

This rearrangement joins TRBV30 to TRBJ2-7; 11 nucleotides line up with TRBD2. Germline V gene lookup returns CDR1 GTSNPN and CDR2 SVGIG (reference sequence). With 2 bases clipped from V and 2 bases from J, the junction kept 17 bases outside the gene matches. The CDR3 contains 19 residues. The CDR3 DNA reads as TGTGCCTGGAGTCCGACGGGTGGCCTAGCGGGAGGTATTACCTACGAGCAGTACTTC. As protein: CAWSPTGGLAGGITYEQYF.

The J gene is TRBJ2-1, the V gene TRBV30; D is uncertain. V lost 0 bases and J 3 bases, leaving 12 bases between the germline ends. The CDR3 covers 15 residues. Germline CDR1 and CDR2: GTSNPN and SVGIG (reference sequence). The CDR3: CAWSVLGIIYNEQFF. The CDR3 coding sequence is TGTGCCTGGAGTGTACTGGGAATTATCTACAATGAGCAGTTCTTC.

The gene calls are TRBV28 and TRBJ2-1; 9 bases align to TRBD1. The CDR3 length is 15 residues. Losses at the gene ends were 6 bases for V and 4 bases for J; bases not matched to a gene: 7. CDR1 MDHEN and CDR2 SYDVKM come from the germline V gene. The CDR3 bases are TGTGCCAGCAGCCCCGGGACAGGGATTTACAATGAGCAGTTCTTC. The encoded protein is CASSPGTGIYNEQFF.

The rearrangement joins TRBV5-1 to TRBJ1-6; D uncertain. The germline V gene has CDR1 SGHRS and CDR2 YFSETQ. Trimming cost V 0 bases and J 7 bases, with 11 bases left between them. The CDR3 has 15 residues. The CDR3, as DNA: TGCGCCAGCAGCTTGGACTGGGAATCGAATTCACCCCTCCACTTT. As protein: CASSLDWESNSPLHF.

The chain combines TRBV6-2 or TRBV6-3 with TRBJ2-5; D unresolved. V was pared by 4 bases and J by 2 bases, with 2 bases between. This CDR3 region has 11 residues. Looked up from germline, CDR1 is MNHEY and CDR2 is SVGEGT. CDR3 region: CASSFQETQYF. The CDR3 region has the DNA TGTGCCAGCAGTTTTCAAGAGACCCAGTACTTC.

The chain is built from TRBV27 and TRBJ2-1; a possible D gene is TRBD2 (6 bases). This CDR3 region has 14 residues. The germline gives CDR1 MNHEY, CDR2 SMNVEV (reference sequence). V was trimmed by 2 bases and J by 6 bases, leaving 11 bases between them. In DNA, the CDR3 is TGTGCCAGCAGTTTAATTGGGGGAGGCAATGAGCAGTTCTTC. It yields the protein CASSLIGGGNEQFF.

The CDR3 sequence is CAWSAGINEKLFF. The CDR3 nucleotides read TGTGCCTGGAGTGCCGGGATCAATGAAAAACTGTTTTTT. The V call is TRBV30, the J call TRBJ1-4, with D unresolved. Trimming shortened V by 1 base and J by 5 bases, and 8 bases separated the two germline ends. The CDR3 length is 13 residues. Per the germline V gene, CDR1 is GTSNPN and CDR2 is SVGIG (reference sequence).

The CDR3 nucleotides are TGTGCCAGCAGAGAAAGCGGACTCTACAATGAGCAGTTCTTC. Translation: CASRESGLYNEQFF. This chain joins TRBV2 and TRBJ2-1, with D possibly matching TRBD2 (5 bases). Trimming removed 6 bases at V and 3 bases at J, with 12 bases between. The CDR3 length is 14 residues. Germline values: CDR1 SNHLY, CDR2 FYNNEI.

This chain links TRBV7-9 with TRBJ2-2; weak D call: TRBD2 (6 bases). The CDR3 contains 15 residues. In germline, CDR1 is SEHNR, CDR2 FQNEAQ (reference sequence). V was clipped by 7 bases and J by 1 base, with 13 bases between them. Here the CDR3 DNA reads TGTGCCAGCAAGCCTGGAGGGCTGAACACCGGGGAGCTGTTTTTT. Translated: CASKPGGLNTGELFF.

The rearrangement links TRBV5-1 to TRBJ2-7, with 8 bases fitting TRBD1. The CDR3 has 15 amino acids. The germline V gene has CDR1 SGHRS and CDR2 YFSETQ. J lost 1 base, V lost 0 bases, and 3 bases had no gene match. The CDR3 DNA reads TGCGCCAGCAGCTTGGCCGGACAGGGATCCTACGAGCAGTACTTC. It yields the protein CASSLAGQGSYEQYF.

The CDR3 coding sequence is TGTGCCAGTAGCCTTGGGGGGACAGGTCGAACTGAAGCTTTCTTT. Translating it yields CASSLGGTGRTEAFF. The V gene is TRBV19, the J gene TRBJ1-1, with TRBD1 identical over 8 bases. The ends lost 6 bases at V and 5 bases at J; junction bases unmatched: 11. Germline values: CDR1 LNHDA, CDR2 SQIVND (reference sequence). The CDR3 totals 15 residues.

The genes are TRBV20-1 and TRBJ1-3, with a tentative D call TRBD1 (5 bases). Per the germline V gene, CDR1 is DFQATT and CDR2 is SNEGSKA (reference sequence). Trimming removed 4 bases from V and 0 bases from J, with 13 bases in between. CDR3 size: 15 residues. Here the CDR3 DNA reads TGCAGTGCTATTGACAGTCAAAACTCTGGAAACACCATATATTTT. Translating gives CSAIDSQNSGNTIYF.

The chain has TRBV7-9 and TRBJ2-7; 9 nucleotides line up with TRBD1. Germline CDR1 SEHNR, CDR2 FQNEAQ (reference sequence). The J segment lost 2 bases and the V segment lost 5 bases, leaving 7 bases of the junction unmatched. The CDR3 is 15 residues long. Here the CDR3 reads CASSDHRDRAYEQYF. The CDR3 bases are TGTGCCAGCAGCGATCACCGGGACAGGGCCTACGAGCAGTACTTC.

This clone was detected many times. The chain couples TRBV6-2 or TRBV6-3 to TRBJ1-1; D might be TRBD1 (6 bases). Germline loops: CDR1 MNHEY, CDR2 SVGEGT. The V and J ends lost 5 bases and 5 bases respectively, with 18 bases between them. The CDR3 extends over 15 amino acids. This CDR3 reads CASSARGARGTEAFF. CDR3 coding DNA: TGTGCCAGCAGTGCACGGGGGGCTCGGGGAACTGAAGCTTTCTTT.

This chain links TRBV4-1 with TRBJ2-3; 10 bases agree with TRBD2. Germline V gives CDR1 MGHRA, CDR2 YSYEKL. CDR3 size: 16 residues. Germline trimming cut 3 bases from V and 1 base from J; bases unmatched to any gene: 4. CDR3 in amino acids: CASSQDGLAGTDTQYF. CDR3 DNA: TGCGCCAGCAGCCAGGACGGACTAGCGGGCACAGATACGCAGTATTTT.

J is TRBJ2-7 and V is TRBV4-2, with 7 positions matching TRBD2. The CDR3 runs to 16 residues. The trim removed 1 base at V and 0 bases at J, leaving 6 bases unmatched. The germline V gene encodes CDR1 LGHNA and CDR2 YNFKEQ. DNA of the CDR3: TGTGCCAGCAGCCAAGGGGCGCCTAGCGGCTCCTACGAGCAGTACTTC. It specifies CASSQGAPSGSYEQYF.

This clone was recorded only once. This CDR3 is CAWSGGAVLEKLFF. DNA for the CDR3: TGTGCCTGGAGTGGCGGGGCGGTTTTAGAAAAACTGTTTTTT. This chain joins TRBV30 and TRBJ1-4, with D possibly TRBD1 on 5 matching bases. The V end was cut by 1 base, the J end by 8 bases, with 14 bases between. The CDR3 totals 14 residues. In germline, CDR1 is GTSNPN, CDR2 SVGIG (reference sequence).

CDR3 sequence: CASSDRQGQIDTIYF. In DNA form, the CDR3 reads TGTGCCAGCAGTGATAGACAGGGACAAATAGACACCATATATTTT. This chain connects TRBV6-4 to TRBJ1-3; 7 positions match TRBD1. This CDR3 spans 15 amino acids. Unmatched junction bases numbered 10, after V lost 3 bases and J lost 8 bases. Germline CDR1 MRHNA, CDR2 SNTAGT.

The chain's CDR3 is CASSPINSPLHF. The CDR3, as DNA: TGTGCCAGCAGCCCCATAAATTCACCCCTCCACTTT. The chain employs TRBV7-9 and TRBJ1-6; D is uncertain. V was shortened by 5 bases and J by 7 bases, with 6 bases between the two germline ends. There are 12 residues in the CDR3. CDR1 SEHNR and CDR2 FQNEAQ come from the germline V gene (reference sequence).

The gene calls are TRBV7-2 and TRBJ1-2; TRBD1 might be the D (5 bases). The CDR3 is 16 residues long. Per germline, CDR1 SGHTA and CDR2 FQGNSA. Trimming shortened V by 0 bases and J by 4 bases, and 15 bases separated the two germline ends. The DNA for the CDR3 is TGTGCCAGCAGCTTAGCTGTCAACTCCAGGGCCTATGGCTACACCTTC. Protein: CASSLAVNSRAYGYTF.

Concerning this clone: The same CDR3 arises from other DNA sequences in this sample as well. The DNA of the CDR3 is TGTGCCAGCAGTTTAGATGGAAATGAAAAACTGTTTTTT. As protein: CASSLDGNEKLFF. The chain recombines TRBV12-3 or TRBV12-4 with TRBJ1-4; D ambiguous. CDR3 size: 13 residues. The V and J ends lost 1 base and 5 bases respectively, with 5 bases between them.

The chain employs TRBV19 and TRBJ2-1; 8 positions match TRBD1. Germline-derived CDR1 and CDR2 are LNHDA and SQIVND (reference sequence). The ends lost 3 bases at V and 3 bases at J; junction bases unmatched: 4. The length of the CDR3 is 15 residues. CDR3 in DNA: TGTGCCAGTAGTATGGTAACAGGGGGCTACAATGAGCAGTTCTTC. Protein product: CASSMVTGGYNEQFF.

The chain uses TRBV11-3 and TRBJ1-2, with D possibly TRBD1 on 6 matching bases. With 1 base removed from V and 3 bases from J, the gap between germline ends came to 24 bases. The germline V gene has CDR1 SGHNT and CDR2 YENEEA. The CDR3 extends over 19 amino acids. CDR3 nucleotides: TGTGCCAGCAGCTTAGGGGCGGTGTTGGGGGCGCCCCCTTACTATGGCTACACCTTC. Protein product: CASSLGAVLGAPPYYGYTF. Drawing the rest from reference TRBV11-3 and TRBJ1-2, the complete variable domain is EAGVVQSPRYKIIEKKQPVAFWCNPISGHNTLYWYLQNLGQGPELLIRYENEEAVDDSQLPKDRFSAERLKGVDSTLKIQPAELGDSAVYLCASSLGAVLGAPPYYGYTFGSGTRLTVV.

In its sample, this clone was seen once. The chain links TRBV2 to TRBJ1-5; no definite D call. The germline CDR1 and CDR2 sequences are SNHLY and FYNNEI. Trimming cost V 1 base and J 6 bases, with 7 bases left between them. The CDR3 extends over 13 amino acids. This chain's CDR3 is CASSEEVGQPQHF. The CDR3 nucleotides are TGTGCCAGCAGTGAAGAAGTAGGTCAGCCCCAGCATTTT.

The V call is TRBV11-2, the J call TRBJ2-3, with a weak D call TRBD2 (5 bases). This CDR3 contains 16 residues. V gave up 4 bases and J gave up 0 bases, with 14 bases separating them. Germline-derived CDR1 and CDR2 are SGHAT and FQNNGV. Written as DNA, the CDR3 is TGTGCCAGCAGCTCGTCTGCAGCGGCAAGCACAGATACGCAGTATTTT. This encodes CASSSSAAASTDTQYF.

The rearrangement joins TRBV29-1 to TRBJ1-3; TRBD1 agrees at 8 bases. The CDR3 consists of 16 residues. CDR1 and CDR2 from the germline V gene are SQVTM and ANQGSEA. After removal of 7 bases from V and 2 bases from J, the junction contained 13 bases not matched to a gene. The CDR3 loop is CSAGTPGGAAGNTIYF. The CDR3 DNA follows: TGCAGCGCAGGCACTCCAGGGGGCGCGGCTGGAAACACCATATATTTT.

The V call is TRBV3-1 (or the pseudogene TRBV3-2), the J call TRBJ1-6; D gene uncertain. Germline V gene lookup returns CDR1 LGHDT and CDR2 YNNKEL (reference sequence). The CDR3 consists of 14 residues. Trimming took off 6 bases at V and 6 bases at J, with 12 bases between the two ends. This CDR3 is CASRETTPNSPLHF. The CDR3 DNA is TGTGCCAGCAGAGAGACAACTCCTAATTCACCCCTCCACTTT.